This T cell receptor beta chain was recorded in a study of shared clonotypes between healthy human individuals. Study at large: Per donor, three plates held CD4 naive cells, three held CD4 memory, two held CD8 naive and one held CD8 memory.

Naive CD8 cells lacked CD45RO, underwent positive selection for CCR7 and left out terminally differentiated effector memory CD45RA+ cells. Sequencing was at deep level. Clones were sequenced by immunoSEQ multiplex PCR, and TCRdb holds only the in-frame ones, with some missing. The profile covers about 820,000 clones, with over 90% appearing a single time and about 24% taken by the ten largest. Study-wide points: Across subsets, estimated richness was generally greater for naive than for memory populations. The small donor group covered limited genetic and exposure diversity.

This clone was seen a handful of times. Its antigen is not known. The CDR3 length is 13 residues. Germline V gene sequence: CDR1 SGHVS, CDR2 FNYEAQ. V was trimmed by 3 bases and J by 0 bases, leaving 6 bases between them. The sample taken for sequencing was naive CD8+ T cells sorted from blood. The TCR comes from a man aged 30 to 45 in good health. The rearrangement links TRBV7-6 to TRBJ2-7; TRBD2 is a possible D gene (6 bases). The CDR3 protein is CASSFGSSYEQYF. In nucleotides, the CDR3 is TGTGCCAGCAGCTTCGGGAGCTCCTACGAGCAGTACTTC.